This TCR beta chain stems from a study of regulatory T cells in long-lasting Graves disease. Through Arm-PCR of CDR3 regions and iRepertoire HTBI primers, TCR beta libraries were built. TCRdb reanalysed the multiplex PCR reads using MiXCR and keeps one entry per CDR3 protein. The data show 400,000 to 550,000 distinct CDR3 sequences, 16% seen once. Time point in this sample: newly diagnosed GD, antithyroid drugs for less than 3 months. PBMC-extracted RNA yielded the TCR library. One endocrinology department in Xi'an, China, was where patients came from. The CDR3 is 13 amino acids. Germline loops: CDR1 SNHLY, CDR2 FYNNEI. Trimming removed 10 bases from V and 2 bases from J, with 13 bases in between. This clonotype was recorded at least ten times. These data were also reused for a study on T cells in Graves' hyperthyroidism and ophthalmopathy. This second report adds: Researchers found most expanded thyroid clonotypes above 0.001 in blood as well.

This receptor was identified in a woman aged 18 to 35 with Graves disease. The rearrangement uses TRBV2 and TRBJ2-3, with D unclear. The sequences come from peripheral blood mononuclear cells (PBMCs), collected at new diagnosis, from a patient treated with antithyroid drugs. In DNA, the CDR3 is TGTGCCACCAACTCCGATTACACAGATACGCAGTATTTT. Residues: CATNSDYTDTQYF.